One and the same sample provided the 22 T cell receptor beta chains below, sequenced in a study of T cell responses to AZD1222 COVID-19 vaccine. Sequencing used immunoSEQ multiplex PCR; TCRdb keeps in-frame clones, though not all of them. The sample shows 60,000 to 90,000 clones, about 74% of them seen only once. This specimen consisted of peripheral blood, obtained 28 days after the second dose of the MenACWY control vaccine. These receptors all come from an adult who received the MenACWY meningococcal vaccine as a control.

This clone was found once. The chain employs TRBV4-1 and TRBJ1-4; 9 nucleotides line up with TRBD1. This CDR3 contains 15 residues. Trimming took 3 bases from V and 5 from J; bases not matched to a gene: 4. The V gene's germline CDR1 is MGHRA and CDR2 YSYEKL. The CDR3 loop is CASSHGGTGNEKLFF. CDR3 coding DNA: TGCGCCAGCAGCCATGGTGGGACAGGGAATGAAAAACTGTTTTTT.

V usage is TRBV19 and J usage is TRBJ2-3, with D unclear. Germline CDR1 reads LNHDA; CDR2 reads SQIVND (reference sequence). The CDR3 length is 13 residues. V lost 4 bases, J lost 6 bases, and 11 bases lay in between. CDR3 sequence: CASSKALGDTQYF. The CDR3 DNA reads as TGTGCCAGTAGTAAGGCCTTGGGTGATACGCAGTATTTT.

The chain employs TRBV6-2 or TRBV6-3 and TRBJ1-5; D gene uncertain. Trimming cost V 5 bases and J 6 bases, with 14 bases left between them. This CDR3 has 14 residues. Germline V gives CDR1 MNHEY, CDR2 SVGEGT. The chain's CDR3 is CASSPTSNGQPQHF. The CDR3 region has the DNA TGTGCCAGCAGTCCGACTTCAAATGGTCAGCCCCAGCATTTT.

The chain has TRBV5-6 and TRBJ2-3; D is undetermined. Germline V gene sequence: CDR1 SGHDT, CDR2 YYEEEE. Trimming took 4 bases from V and 1 from J, leaving 10 bases between them. This CDR3 has 14 amino acids. CDR3 region: CASSLLLGTDTQYF. In DNA form, the CDR3 reads TGTGCCAGCAGCCTGCTTTTGGGCACAGATACGCAGTATTTT.

The chain carries TRBV5-4 and TRBJ1-1; D may be TRBD1 (6 bases). Germline CDR1 SGHNT, CDR2 YYREEE (reference sequence). V was cut by 2 bases and J by 5 bases, with 16 bases left in between. This CDR3 spans 15 amino acids. CDR3: CASSLPGQLGTEAFF. The DNA for the CDR3 is TGTGCCAGCAGCTTACCAGGACAGTTAGGGACTGAAGCTTTCTTT.

The chain employs TRBV2 and TRBJ1-1; 7 bases match TRBD1. The CDR3 has 14 amino acids. V trimming: 5 bases; J trimming: 5 bases; junction bases outside the gene matches: 8. The germline V gene has CDR1 SNHLY and CDR2 FYNNEI. CDR3 region: CASSLKGGRTEAFF. The DNA of the CDR3 is TGTGCCAGCAGTTTGAAAGGGGGCAGGACTGAAGCTTTCTTT. The full variable domain, completed using reference TRBV2 and TRBJ1-1, is EPEVTQTPSHQVTQMGQEVILRCVPISNHLYFYWYRQILGQKVEFLVSFYNNEISEKSEIFDDQFSVERPDGSNFTLKIRSTKLEDSAMYFCASSLKGGRTEAFFGQGTRLTVV.

This chain connects TRBV4-2 to TRBJ2-1; D tentatively fits TRBD1 or TRBD2 (6 bases each). V was trimmed by 4 bases and J by 4 bases, leaving 14 bases between them. In germline, CDR1 is LGHNA, CDR2 YNFKEQ. This CDR3 has 15 residues. The CDR3 loop is CASSPPEGGYNEQFF. The CDR3 nucleotides are TGTGCCAGCAGCCCCCCGGAGGGGGGTTACAATGAGCAGTTCTTC.

This rearrangement joins TRBV19 to TRBJ1-4, with TRBD1 identical over 9 bases. This CDR3 is 15 amino acids long. The V gene's germline CDR1 is LNHDA and CDR2 SQIVND (reference sequence). After removal of 4 bases from V and 3 bases from J, the junction contained 3 bases not matched to a gene. The DNA of the CDR3 is TGTGCCAGTAGTAGGGGACAGGGTCCTAATGAAAAACTGTTTTTT. Translating gives CASSRGQGPNEKLFF.

The chain uses TRBV7-2 and TRBJ2-1; no firm D call. CDR1 is SGHTA and CDR2 is FQGNSA in the germline V gene. This CDR3 has 13 amino acids. The V and J ends lost 3 bases and 3 bases respectively, with 6 bases between them. The CDR3 DNA sequence: TGTGCCAGCAGCTTCTTCTTCTACAATGAGCAGTTCTTC. Translating it yields CASSFFFYNEQFF.

In this sample, this clone turned up a few times. The chain recombines TRBV6-5 with TRBJ1-6; the D is unclear. Germline assignment: CDR1 MNHEY and CDR2 SVGAGI. V was shortened by 2 bases and J by 5 bases, with 7 bases between the two germline ends. The CDR3 covers 14 residues. In nucleotides, the CDR3 is TGTGCCAGCAGTTACAGGACCAATAATTCACCCCTCCACTTT. Amino acid sequence: CASSYRTNNSPLHF.

The gene calls are TRBV18 and TRBJ1-2; TRBD1 agrees at 9 bases. The germline gives CDR1 KGHSH, CDR2 LQKENI. This CDR3 is built from 14 residues. Germline trimming cut 2 bases from V and 8 bases from J; bases unmatched to any gene: 6. The DNA of the CDR3 is TGTGCCAGCTCACCAAACAGGGGGCAGAAAGGCTACACCTTC. Residues: CASSPNRGQKGYTF.

This chain links TRBV12-3 or TRBV12-4 with TRBJ2-3, with D possibly being TRBD1 (5 bases). Trimming cost V 6 bases and J 6 bases, with 10 bases left between them. The CDR3 is made up of 12 amino acids. CDR3 sequence: CASRPKGDTQYF. The DNA for the CDR3 is TGTGCCAGCAGGCCGAAGGGGGATACGCAGTATTTT.

The CDR3 loop reads CAISERGTNTGELFF. Written as DNA, the CDR3 is TGTGCCATCAGTGAGAGGGGAACGAACACCGGGGAGCTGTTTTTT. This chain uses TRBV10-3 with TRBJ2-2, with D possibly being TRBD1 (5 bases). V shed 2 bases and J shed 0 bases, with 7 bases lying between them. Germline CDR1 and CDR2: ENHRY and SYGVKD. The CDR3 contains 15 residues.

The J gene is TRBJ2-7, the V gene TRBV7-9; tentatively, D is TRBD1 (6 bases). V was clipped by 4 bases and J by 2 bases, with 18 bases between them. This CDR3 spans 16 amino acids. Germline V gene sequence: CDR1 SEHNR, CDR2 FQNEAQ (reference sequence). CDR3 loop: CASSSDRPSETYEQYF. CDR3 DNA sequence: TGTGCCAGCAGCTCGGACAGACCCTCAGAGACCTACGAGCAGTACTTC.

The rearrangement joins TRBV5-1 to TRBJ2-5, with 8 bases fitting TRBD1. V lost 1 base to trimming and J lost 5 bases; unmatched junction nucleotides: 7. The CDR3 is made up of 15 amino acids. The V gene's germline CDR1 is SGHRS and CDR2 YFSETQ. The chain's CDR3 is CASSLPGGAGETQYF. The CDR3 nucleotides are TGCGCCAGCAGCTTGCCAGGGGGCGCGGGGGAGACCCAGTACTTC. Variable domain in full (rest from reference TRBV5-1 and TRBJ2-5): KAGVTQTPRYLIKTRGQQVTLSCSPISGHRSVSWYQQTPGQGLQFLFEYFSETQRNKGNFPGRFSGRQFSNSRSEMNVSTLELGDSALYLCASSLPGGAGETQYFGPGTRLLVL.

This chain joins TRBV5-1 and TRBJ2-1, with TRBD1 matching over 7 bases. After removal of 1 base from V and 8 bases from J, the junction contained 9 bases not matched to a gene. This CDR3 is built from 15 residues. Per the germline V gene, CDR1 is SGHRS and CDR2 is YFSETQ. CDR3 residues: CASSLTGETTDEQFF. CDR3 in DNA: TGCGCCAGCAGCTTGACAGGGGAGACTACGGATGAGCAGTTCTTC.

The chain recombines TRBV6-5 with TRBJ1-3, with D perhaps TRBD1 (5 bases). The CDR3 length is 14 residues. V gave up 6 bases and J gave up 2 bases, with 11 bases separating them. CDR1 MNHEY and CDR2 SVGAGI come from the germline V gene. The CDR3 sequence: CASSLDSTGNTIYF. DNA of the CDR3: TGTGCCAGCAGCCTCGACAGTACTGGAAACACCATATATTTT.

The CDR3 nucleotides are TGCAGTGCTAGAGATCTATACGAGCAGTACTTC. Translating it yields CSARDLYEQYF. This sequence joins TRBV20-1 and TRBJ2-7; D not certain. V lost 0 bases, J lost 4 bases, and 4 bases lay in between. The CDR3 has 11 amino acids. Germline assignment: CDR1 DFQATT and CDR2 SNEGSKA (reference sequence).

This clone was seen a handful of times. The CDR3 reads CSVEEGAGNYGYTF. Written as DNA, the CDR3 is TGCAGCGTTGAGGAGGGCGCGGGCAACTATGGCTACACCTTC. This chain connects TRBV29-1 to TRBJ1-2; D not certain. The CDR3 runs 14 residues. The germline V gene encodes CDR1 SQVTM and CDR2 ANQGSEA. Trimming shortened V by 3 bases and J by 2 bases, and 13 bases separated the two germline ends.

Only one count was recorded for this clone. The CDR3 DNA is TGCGCCAGCAGCTTGGGTCGACTGAGGGGGCAAACCTACGAGCAGTACTTC. Translating gives CASSLGRLRGQTYEQYF. J is TRBJ2-7 and V is TRBV5-1; 7 nucleotides align to TRBD1. Germline loops: CDR1 SGHRS, CDR2 YFSETQ. After removal of 0 bases from V and 2 bases from J, the junction contained 11 bases not matched to a gene. The CDR3 has 17 amino acids.

V is TRBV23-1 and J is TRBJ1-5; TRBD1 agrees at 7 bases. TRBV23-1 is annotated as an ORF whose role is uncertain. Unmatched junction bases numbered 7, after V lost 7 bases and J lost 4 bases. This CDR3 spans 14 amino acids. The CDR3 spells CASNLTGVNQPQHF. The CDR3 DNA reads as TGCGCCAGCAATTTAACAGGGGTTAATCAGCCCCAGCATTTT.

The CDR3 spells CASSSRDPQAYF. Written as DNA, the CDR3 is TGTGCCAGCAGCAGTAGGGACCCTCAAGCGTATTTT. The genes are TRBV7-9 and TRBJ2-3; D tentatively reads TRBD1 or TRBD2 (5 bases each). Germline CDR1 and CDR2: SEHNR and FQNEAQ (reference sequence). CDR3 length equals 12 residues. V gave up 5 bases and J gave up 14 bases, with 17 bases separating them.